Listed here is a single TCR beta chain. The CDR3 has 16 residues. The germline gives CDR1 LNHDA, CDR2 SQIVND (reference sequence). The V gene end was trimmed by 3 bases and the J gene end by 5 bases; junction bases not matched to a gene: 6. The sample originates from a study of cytomegalovirus exposure and HLA in healthy donors. Use of 60 Vbeta and 13 Jbeta primers characterized the PCR. Profiled with immunoSEQ multiplex PCR; TCRdb holds only in-frame clones, not every one. The sample has around 140,000 clones, approximately 72% seen once. The J gene is TRBJ1-6, the V gene TRBV19; 8 nucleotides match TRBD1. This receptor was taken from an older woman in good health and CMV-seronegative. Sequenced: PBMCs. This CDR3 is CASSMSAGGNNSPLHF. CDR3 nucleotides: TGTGCCAGTAGTATGTCGGCAGGGGGCAATAATTCACCCCTCCACTTT.